The clone carrying this T cell receptor (beta chain) has a count of ten or more. Its antigen is unidentified. The source of the sample is a study of response to subunit inactivated influenza vaccine. One entry per CDR3 protein results from TCRdb running MiXCR on the RT-PCR reads. The table records 550,000 to 650,000 distinct CDR3 sequences, approximately 10% of them present only once. Study observations and caveats: Only a handful of new T cells, the authors suggested, are recruited with each seasonal influenza vaccination.

V dropped 2 bases and J dropped 4 bases, with 14 bases sitting between them. The CDR3 contains 14 residues. CDR1 and CDR2 from the germline V gene are DFQATT and SNEGSKA (reference sequence). The genes are TRBV20-1 and TRBJ1-1; D is unclear. The sample here was PBMCs from blood, taken on the day of vaccination. The TCR was taken from a man aged 50 or older who received an inactivated influenza vaccine. The CDR3 bases are TGCAGTGCTAGAAACGAGTGGATCGGCACTGAAGCTTTCTTT. Encoded protein: CSARNEWIGTEAFF.